In its sample, the clone carrying this T cell receptor (beta chain) was seen once. The data are from a study of blood T cell repertoires in COVID-19. Assay: immunoSEQ multiplex PCR; the TCRdb copy retains only in-frame clones and omits some. The data contain about 150,000 clones, approximately 91% of them seen just once; the ten biggest clones take up around 5%. V lost 7 bases to trimming and J lost 5 bases, with 11 bases between them. The germline V gene encodes CDR1 SNHLY and CDR2 FYNNEI. The CDR3 is made up of 12 amino acids. Sequenced input: peripheral blood. The V call is TRBV2, the J call TRBJ2-5; D is unclear. This TCR was recovered from a young man with COVID-19, enrolled during active disease. This chain's CDR3 is CASTLSRETQYF. The CDR3 region has the DNA TGTGCCAGCACGTTGAGTCGCGAGACCCAGTACTTC.